The clone carrying this T cell receptor (beta chain) occurred many times. Its target is not known. This record comes from a study of T-cell reconstitution after alpha-beta-depleted transplantation in children. Findings and limits, study-wide: T-cell numbers and diversity one year post-transplant derived largely from freshly generated T cells. The study traced high day-60 TCRbeta diversity in some patients to surviving recipient T cells and thymic progenitors. Roughly two months post-transplant, alpha-beta T cells reportedly originated from several hundred graft clones that had expanded.

As it was prepared, the TCRbeta library received unique molecular identifiers. One entry per CDR3 protein, called by TCRdb with MiXCR from the PCR reads. The sample records around 300,000 distinct CDR3 sequences, 10% being singletons. CDR3 length: 13 residues. Germline CDR1 reads SGHTA; CDR2 reads FQGNSA. Trimming left V 5 bases short and J 3 bases short, with 11 bases between. This sequence originates from a boy younger than two with acute myeloid leukemia, due to receive a stem cell transplant. V is TRBV7-2 and J is TRBJ2-7, with TRBD1 as a possible D gene (6 bases). Sequencing used PBMCs, obtained before TCRalphabeta/CD19-depleted stem cell transplant. This CDR3 is CASSPLQGYEQYF. CDR3 DNA sequence: TGTGCCAGCAGCCCCCTACAGGGCTACGAGCAGTACTTC.